This TCR beta chain is drawn from a study of blood T cells in healthy people across ages. Whenever a sample was processed, at least 7 million PBMCs were isolated. The V end lost 6 bases, the J end lost 3 bases, and 9 bases lay between the germline ends. Germline CDR1 is DFQATT and CDR2 is SNEGSKA (reference sequence). The CDR3 has 11 amino acids. For the second PCR, which ran for roughly 6 to 12 cycles, a sample-barcoded 5' primer and a J-beta primer mix were used. Template switching added a 12-random-nucleotide identifier to every cDNA molecule. In TCRdb, the 5' RACE reads were re-called with MiXCR into one record per CDR3 protein. In the table there are hundreds of thousands of distinct CDR3 sequences, about 54% of which are singletons.

The TCR sequence derives from a man between 60 and 75 years old in good health. The rearrangement uses TRBV20-1 and TRBJ2-7; possible D gene TRBD1, 6 bases. The sample was blood. The CDR3 DNA reads TGCAGTGCGCAGACAGGCTACGAGCAGTACTTC. It is translated as CSAQTGYEQYF.